The T cell receptor (beta chain) described here comes from a study of blood T cell repertoires in COVID-19. Sequenced by immunoSEQ multiplex PCR; TCRdb stores in-frame clones only, minus some. The repertoire has some 180,000 clones, roughly 93% of them found once; the top ten carry 4.5% to 5%. The sequenced sample consisted of peripheral blood. This receptor was obtained from a young man with COVID-19, enrolled during active disease.

CDR3 sequence reads: CASSHAPASGTDTQYF. The CDR3 DNA is TGTGCCAGCAGTCACGCCCCGGCTAGCGGCACAGATACGCAGTATTTT. V usage is TRBV11-1 and J usage is TRBJ2-3; D is perhaps TRBD2 (6 bases). Germline V gives CDR1 SGHAT, CDR2 FQDESV (reference sequence). Trimming stripped 6 bases from V and 1 base from J, with 17 bases between. The CDR3 is made up of 16 amino acids.